Each of the 6 T cell receptor beta chains below was sequenced from the same sample in a study of glioma-infiltrating T cells. Using RNA template, CDR3s of TCR alpha and beta were amplified with iRepertoire arm-PCR. MiXCR, run by TCRdb on the multiplex PCR reads, gives a single entry per CDR3 protein. The table includes more than 300,000 distinct CDR3 sequences, approximately 42% detected once. Sequencing input: glioma tissue, nonneoplastic brain tissue, or PBMCs (not recorded which). The receptors here all came from a human donor with low-grade glioma or glioblastoma, undergoing nonglioma brain surgery, or in good health (not recorded which).

As to this clonotype: A much larger clone is a single base away; this may be a read error. No conserved phenylalanine or tryptophan is present at the end of the CDR3, so a read error is the likely explanation. The gene calls are TRBV27 and TRBJ2-1, with 8 bases lining up with TRBD2. Looked up from germline, CDR1 is MNHEY and CDR2 is SMNVEV (reference sequence). The CDR3 runs to 10 residues. Trimming removed 11 bases from V and 10 bases from J; junction bases left unmatched: 4. DNA of the CDR3: TGTGCCTACCCGGGAGGGGAGCAGTTCCTC. This sequence encodes CAYPGGEQFL.

This chain connects TRBV20-1 to TRBJ1-3, with 9 bases matching TRBD1. V shed 1 base, J shed 1 base, and the junction held 11 bases outside the gene matches. This CDR3 comprises 18 residues. Looked up from germline, CDR1 is DFQATT and CDR2 is SNEGSKA (reference sequence). The CDR3 DNA reads TGCAGTGCTAGAGCCCACTCGGGACAGGGCGGATCTGGAAACACCATATATTTT. Translated, it gives CSARAHSGQGGSGNTIYF.

This clonotype was counted only a few times. The gene calls are TRBV15 and TRBJ2-5, with D possibly matching TRBD1 (6 bases). CDR1 LNHNV and CDR2 YYDKDF come from the germline V gene (reference sequence). Trimming left V 5 bases short and J 5 bases short, with 18 bases between. This CDR3 region has 15 residues. The DNA of the CDR3 is TGTGCCACCAGCGATATAGGGGGACGAGTCGAGACCCAGTACTTC. The encoded protein is CATSDIGGRVETQYF.

The V call is TRBV4-3, the J call TRBJ2-7; the D call may be TRBD1 or TRBD2 (5 bases each). Germline V lookup: CDR1 LGHNA, CDR2 YSLEER. V gave up 4 bases and J gave up 7 bases, with 26 bases separating them. The CDR3 totals 17 residues. The CDR3 DNA follows: TGCGCCAGCAGCCCCGGGATATCAGGGACCCGGATAGGGGAGCAGTACTTC. Translation: CASSPGISGTRIGEQYF.

The J gene is TRBJ1-1, the V gene TRBV10-3; D is perhaps TRBD1 (5 bases). This CDR3 region has 12 residues. CDR1 is ENHRY and CDR2 is SYGVKD in the germline V gene. The V end was cut by 6 bases, the J end by 9 bases, with 14 bases between. As DNA, the CDR3 is TGTGCCATCAGAACGCAGGGAGAGAAAGCTTTCTTT. This gives the protein CAIRTQGEKAFF.

A remark on this clonotype: With a much larger clone just one base away, this may be a read error. V usage is TRBV20-1 and J usage is TRBJ1-1; possible D gene TRBD1, 6 bases. Germline CDR1 DFQATT, CDR2 SNEGSKA (reference sequence). The length of the CDR3 is 16 residues. The chain's CDR3 is CSAHGPTGRANTEALF. For the CDR3, the DNA is TGCAGTGCGCATGGCCCGACAGGTAGGGCCAACACTGAAGCTCTCTTT.